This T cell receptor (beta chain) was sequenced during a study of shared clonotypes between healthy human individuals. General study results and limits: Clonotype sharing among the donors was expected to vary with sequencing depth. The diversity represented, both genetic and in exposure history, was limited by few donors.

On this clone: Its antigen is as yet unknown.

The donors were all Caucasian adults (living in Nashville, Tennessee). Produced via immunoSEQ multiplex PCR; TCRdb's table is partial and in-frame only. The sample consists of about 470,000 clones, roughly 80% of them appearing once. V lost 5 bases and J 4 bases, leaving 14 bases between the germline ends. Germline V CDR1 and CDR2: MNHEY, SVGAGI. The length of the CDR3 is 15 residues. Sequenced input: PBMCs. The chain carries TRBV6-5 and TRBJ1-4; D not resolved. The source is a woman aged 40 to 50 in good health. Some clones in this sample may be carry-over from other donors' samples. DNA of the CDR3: TGTGCCAGCAGTCCGCCCGGGAGCCATAATGAAAAACTGTTTTTT. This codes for CASSPPGSHNEKLFF.